The T cell receptor (beta chain) described here comes from a study of CD4 T cells in relation to SARS-CoV-2 and coronaviruses. Deep TCR-beta sequencing used DNA from uncultured naive and memory CD4+ T cells. The assay was immunoSEQ multiplex PCR, and TCRdb's table has in-frame clones only and misses some. The sample lists nearly 70,000 clones, roughly 93% occurring once. This CDR3 is 13 amino acids long. Trimming took 9 bases from V and 6 from J, leaving 17 bases between them. CDR1 is ENHRY, CDR2 SYGVKD, per germline. Unexposed donor CD4+ T cells date from about 2011-2018, before the COVID-19 pandemic.

Input material: naive CD4+ T cells from PBMCs. Subset denoted: naive CD4+ T cells isolated by negative enrichment. The chain links TRBV10-3 to TRBJ1-1; possibly TRBD1 for D (5 bases). The TCR was taken from a human donor in good health. The CDR3 DNA follows: TGTGCCATTCTTAGGGAACTAGGGGCTGAAGCTTTCTTT. Amino acid sequence: CAILRELGAEAFF.